The 13 T cell receptor beta chains listed next were all sequenced from one sample in a study of shared clonotypes between healthy human individuals. Assay used: immunoSEQ multiplex PCR; TCRdb lists only in-frame clones, some missing. This sample has approximately 720,000 clones, with about two thirds found just once. Sequenced input: memory CD4+ T cells sorted from blood. As for subset: CD45RA-negative fraction. Receptors originate from a woman aged 25-40 years in good health.

This clone has only a few counts. The chain joins TRBV20-1 to TRBJ1-1, with D uncertain. V lost 4 bases to trimming and J lost 11 bases, with 11 bases between them. The CDR3 contains 10 residues. Germline CDR1 DFQATT, CDR2 SNEGSKA (reference sequence). This CDR3 reads CSAKSPRAFF. CDR3 DNA: TGCAGTGCTAAATCCCCTCGGGCTTTCTTT.

As DNA, the CDR3 is TGTGCCAGCAGTTACCAGGGTGGCTACAATGAGCAGTTCTTC. This codes for CASSYQGGYNEQFF. The chain uses TRBV6-5 and TRBJ2-1; D might be TRBD1 (5 bases). The CDR3 consists of 14 residues. The germline V and J ends were trimmed by 2 bases and 3 bases, with 8 bases remaining between them. Per the germline V gene, CDR1 is MNHEY and CDR2 is SVGAGI.

This chain links TRBV5-4 with TRBJ2-2; D gene ambiguous. In germline, CDR1 is SGHNT, CDR2 YYREEE (reference sequence). Trimming cost V 4 bases and J 2 bases, with 12 bases left between them. The CDR3 is made up of 15 amino acids. The CDR3 is CASSPPRGNTGELFF. The CDR3 DNA reads TGTGCCAGCAGCCCCCCTAGAGGAAACACCGGGGAGCTGTTTTTT.

J is TRBJ2-3 and V is TRBV5-1, with 8 bases matching TRBD2. The length of the CDR3 is 18 residues. From germline, CDR1 is SGHRS and CDR2 YFSETQ. Trimming took 4 bases from V and 1 from J; bases not matched to a gene: 14. CDR3 nucleotide sequence: TGCGCCAGCAGCCGAGCTGCGGGACTAGACCCTCGCACAGATACGCAGTATTTT. Amino acids: CASSRAAGLDPRTDTQYF. Drawing the rest from reference TRBV5-1 and TRBJ2-3, the complete variable domain is KAGVTQTPRYLIKTRGQQVTLSCSPISGHRSVSWYQQTPGQGLQFLFEYFSETQRNKGNFPGRFSGRQFSNSRSEMNVSTLELGDSALYLCASSRAAGLDPRTDTQYFGPGTRLTVL.

This clone has more than one count but fewer than ten. The V call is TRBV18, the J call TRBJ1-1; D is undetermined. V lost 3 bases and J 0 bases, leaving 11 bases between the germline ends. The V gene's germline CDR1 is KGHSH and CDR2 LQKENI. The CDR3 length is 15 residues. The CDR3 loop is CASSPTTALNTEAFF. The CDR3 nucleotides are TGTGCCAGCTCACCCACGACCGCATTGAACACTGAAGCTTTCTTT.

The CDR3 region is CASSFGRQGVTDTQYF. The CDR3, as DNA: TGCGCCAGCAGCTTCGGAAGACAGGGCGTTACAGATACGCAGTATTTT. The rearrangement joins TRBV5-1 to TRBJ2-3; 7 nucleotides match TRBD1. Trimming at V came to 2 bases and at J to 3 bases, leaving 9 bases not matched to a gene. The CDR3 loop spans 16 amino acids. Germline values: CDR1 SGHRS, CDR2 YFSETQ.

The CDR3 sequence: CASSWGGRSSGNTIYF. CDR3 coding DNA: TGTGCCAGCAGCTGGGGAGGACGGAGCTCTGGAAACACCATATATTTT. The rearrangement links TRBV5-4 to TRBJ1-3; D is undetermined. V dropped 3 bases and J dropped 0 bases, with 13 bases sitting between them. CDR3 length: 16 residues. Germline CDR1 SGHNT, CDR2 YYREEE (reference sequence).

This rearrangement joins TRBV5-6 to TRBJ1-5, with unresolved D. CDR3 size: 14 residues. The germline V and J ends were trimmed by 2 bases and 4 bases, with 10 bases remaining between them. Germline V gene lookup returns CDR1 SGHDT and CDR2 YYEEEE. The CDR3 region is CASSFWQLNQPQHF. In nucleotides, the CDR3 is TGTGCCAGCAGCTTCTGGCAGCTAAATCAGCCCCAGCATTTT.

The gene calls are TRBV11-2 and TRBJ2-1, with 10 nucleotides matching TRBD2. Unmatched junction bases numbered 6, after V lost 2 bases and J lost 8 bases. Germline CDR1 and CDR2: SGHAT and FQNNGV. The CDR3 loop spans 15 amino acids. Here the CDR3 reads CASSLYLAGVDEQFF. DNA of the CDR3: TGTGCCAGCAGCTTATACCTAGCGGGAGTTGATGAGCAGTTCTTC.

The chain employs TRBV10-3 and TRBJ2-5; D perhaps matches TRBD1 (5 bases). The J call may not be correct, given that the DNA end is closer to TRBJ2-7. CDR1 is ENHRY, CDR2 SYGVKD, per germline. CDR3 length: 13 amino acids. CDR3 coding DNA: TGTGCCATCAGTGTCCAGGGCCTTTACGAGCAGTACTTC. Translated, it gives CAISVQGLYEQYF.

There are a few counts of this clone. This chain uses TRBV5-1 with TRBJ2-1, with TRBD1 matching 9 bases. CDR3 length: 18 residues. V gave up 2 bases and J gave up 5 bases; unmatched junction bases: 14. Germline CDR1 is SGHRS and CDR2 is YFSETQ. In DNA, the CDR3 is TGCGCCAGCAGCTTCCGGGACAGGGAGGCCTCTTTCAACAATGAGCAGTTCTTC. Protein product: CASSFRDREASFNNEQFF.

The chain combines TRBV7-8 with TRBJ1-1; D is ambiguous. Germline-derived CDR1 and CDR2 are SGHVS and FQNEAQ. The CDR3 covers 14 residues. V was clipped by 7 bases and J by 4 bases, with 16 bases between them. DNA for the CDR3: TGTGCCAGCAAAATGATGGTGGCAAGCACTGAAGCTTTCTTT. It codes for CASKMMVASTEAFF.

J is TRBJ2-3 and V is TRBV28, with 10 bases aligning to TRBD2. Germline CDR1 is MDHEN and CDR2 is SYDVKM. There are 14 residues in the CDR3. J gave up 4 bases and V 2 bases, and 0 bases lay outside the gene matches. The CDR3 is CASSLLAGADTQYF. The CDR3 DNA is TGTGCCAGCAGTTTACTAGCGGGAGCAGATACGCAGTATTTT. The full variable domain, its missing parts supplied by reference TRBV28 and TRBJ2-3, is DVKVTQSSRYLVKRTGEKVFLECVQDMDHENMFWYRQDPGLGLRLIYFSYDVKMKEKGDIPEGYSVSREKKERFSLILESASTNQTSMYLCASSLLAGADTQYFGPGTRLTVL.